This T cell receptor beta chain was captured by sequencing in a study of blood T cell repertoires in COVID-19. Study-wide background: COVID-19 samples from acute and convalescent phases originated in the United States, Italy and Spain.

The assay was immunoSEQ multiplex PCR, and TCRdb's table has in-frame clones only and misses some. The table lists over 150,000 clones, around 83% of them singletons. Trimming cost V 0 bases and J 7 bases, with 7 bases left between them. This CDR3 spans 12 amino acids. Germline CDR1 reads SGHRS; CDR2 reads YFSETQ. The V and J genes are TRBV5-1 and TRBJ1-2; no definite D call. The clonotype was recovered from a woman between 55 and 75 years old with acute or convalescent COVID-19. Sample: peripheral blood. The chain's CDR3 is CASSLDAGGYTF. CDR3 coding DNA: TGCGCCAGCAGCTTGGATGCGGGTGGCTACACCTTC.